This passage covers 31 T cell receptor beta chains from one sample sequenced in a study of beta chain features in type 1 diabetes. No antigen has been assigned to these receptors. Study findings and constraints: Shorter TCRB CDR3s, moderately but significantly so, were found in Type 1 diabetes patients in all four CD4+ subsets.

Investigators reverse transcribed all isolated RNA, so they sequenced expressed TCRB transcripts. Measured with immunoSEQ multiplex PCR; TCRdb has only the in-frame clones, and not every one. The sample holds over 300,000 clones, roughly a tenth seen once. The sequencing input was central memory CD4+ T cells from blood. These receptors all come from a man younger than 40 with type 1 diabetes.

The rearrangement uses TRBV18 and TRBJ2-7; the D gene is possibly TRBD1 (5 bases). Trimming stripped 3 bases from V and 2 bases from J, with 11 bases between. The CDR3 extends over 14 amino acids. In germline, CDR1 is KGHSH, CDR2 LQKENI. The DNA for the CDR3 is TGTGCCAGCTCACCGGGGCAGGACACCTACGAGCAGTACTTC. Amino acid sequence: CASSPGQDTYEQYF.

The CDR3 here is CAISEPGSRGYTF. In nucleotides, the CDR3 is TGTGCCATCAGTGAGCCAGGGTCCCGGGGCTACACCTTC. The chain recombines TRBV10-3 with TRBJ1-2, with D possibly matching TRBD1 (5 bases). Trimming took 2 bases from V and 8 from J, leaving 12 bases between them. The CDR3 extends over 13 amino acids. Germline CDR1 and CDR2: ENHRY and SYGVKD.

This clone appeared a few times. The V gene is TRBV6-5, the J gene TRBJ2-5; perhaps TRBD1 as D (5 bases). The CDR3 totals 12 residues. The V end was cut by 4 bases, the J end by 7 bases, with 10 bases between. CDR1 is MNHEY, CDR2 SVGAGI, per germline. The DNA for the CDR3 is TGTGCCAGCAGTTCAGGGTCGGGGACCCAGTACTTC. It translates to CASSSGSGTQYF.

The chain is built from TRBV19 and TRBJ2-2; maybe TRBD2 (5 bases). The CDR3 is 14 residues long. The germline V and J ends were trimmed by 6 bases and 7 bases, with 15 bases remaining between them. Germline loops: CDR1 LNHDA, CDR2 SQIVND (reference sequence). This CDR3 reads CASRKQDAGGELFF. In nucleotides, the CDR3 is TGTGCCAGTAGGAAGCAGGACGCGGGCGGGGAGCTGTTTTTT.

This clone occurred many times. V usage is TRBV11-2 and J usage is TRBJ2-1; D remains unclear. Trimming pared 0 bases from V and 10 bases from J, leaving 7 bases between. The CDR3 loop spans 12 amino acids. CDR1 is SGHAT, CDR2 FQNNGV, per germline. The CDR3 reads CASSLDALEQFF. CDR3 bases: TGTGCCAGCAGCTTAGATGCCCTAGAGCAGTTCTTC.

The table lists this clone with a few counts. The chain is built from TRBV10-3 and TRBJ1-5; D gene uncertain. Trimming pared 3 bases from V and 9 bases from J, leaving 9 bases between. The germline V gene encodes CDR1 ENHRY and CDR2 SYGVKD. The CDR3 has 12 residues. CDR3 residues: CAISDAPRPQHF. The CDR3, as DNA: TGTGCCATCAGTGACGCTCCGCGGCCCCAGCATTTT.

The sample holds one count of this clone. Other DNA sequences of this sample code for an identical CDR3. V usage is TRBV29-1 and J usage is TRBJ2-5; tentative D call: TRBD2 (5 bases). CDR3 length equals 14 residues. Germline assignment: CDR1 SQVTM and CDR2 ANQGSEA. V was trimmed by 4 bases and J by 2 bases, leaving 14 bases between them. The DNA for the CDR3 is TGCAGCGTTGCCGCGGGTCGGGGACAAGAGACCCAGTACTTC. Translation gives CSVAAGRGQETQYF.

This clone was counted a few times. This chain links TRBV7-9 with TRBJ2-3, with 10 nucleotides matching TRBD2. After removal of 7 bases from V and 0 bases from J, the junction contained 13 bases not matched to a gene. The germline gives CDR1 SEHNR, CDR2 FQNEAQ (reference sequence). This CDR3 region has 18 residues. The CDR3 loop is CASNQDLTSGASTDTQYF. CDR3 in DNA: TGTGCCAGCAACCAAGACCTAACTAGCGGGGCTAGCACAGATACGCAGTATTTT.

The chain couples TRBV11-2 to TRBJ1-4; weak D call: TRBD1 (6 bases). With 1 base removed from V and 0 bases from J, the gap between germline ends came to 9 bases. The CDR3 loop spans 16 amino acids. The germline CDR1 and CDR2 sequences are SGHAT and FQNNGV. DNA for the CDR3: TGTGCCAGCAGCTTAGCGGGACAACCAACTAATGAAAAACTGTTTTTT. Translating it yields CASSLAGQPTNEKLFF.

This clone occurred a few times. This sequence joins TRBV2 and TRBJ2-7, with 9 bases aligning to TRBD1. CDR1 and CDR2 from the germline V gene are SNHLY and FYNNEI. This CDR3 has 13 amino acids. The junction had 9 bases not matched to a gene; V was cut back by 11 bases and J by 4 bases. The CDR3 sequence: CAGRGTGSYEQYF. The CDR3 DNA sequence: TGTGCCGGTAGGGGGACAGGGTCGTACGAGCAGTACTTC.

This clone has just a few counts. The chain uses TRBV7-2 and TRBJ2-3; D not certain. The V end was cut by 5 bases, the J end by 3 bases, with 9 bases between. The CDR3 runs 13 residues. Germline values: CDR1 SGHTA, CDR2 FQGNSA. CDR3 sequence: CASSITRTDTQYF. CDR3 bases: TGTGCCAGCAGCATTACTCGGACAGATACGCAGTATTTT.

The table lists this clone with a few counts. V and J are TRBV9 and TRBJ2-6; D is uncertain. The CDR3 length is 15 residues. The germline V and J ends were trimmed by 4 bases and 0 bases, with 8 bases remaining between them. Germline V gives CDR1 SGDLS, CDR2 YYNGEE. CDR3 DNA: TGTGCCAGCAGCCCGTTGAGCTCTGGGGCCAACGTCCTGACTTTC. The encoded protein is CASSPLSSGANVLTF.

In nucleotides, the CDR3 is TGTGCCAGCAGTCCTCGGGTAGCGGGGGACGAGACCCAGTACTTC. As protein: CASSPRVAGDETQYF. The chain recombines TRBV6-5 with TRBJ2-5; 9 nucleotides match TRBD2. This CDR3 comprises 15 residues. V trimming: 5 bases; J trimming: 5 bases; junction bases outside the gene matches: 9. Germline assignment: CDR1 MNHEY and CDR2 SVGAGI.

In its sample, this clone was seen a few times. This chain connects TRBV30 to TRBJ2-5; possibly TRBD1 for D (6 bases). There are 12 residues in the CDR3. V was trimmed by 4 bases and J by 2 bases, leaving 8 bases between them. Germline loops: CDR1 GTSNPN, CDR2 SVGIG (reference sequence). Here the CDR3 reads CAWTTGQETQYF. DNA of the CDR3: TGTGCCTGGACGACAGGTCAAGAGACCCAGTACTTC.

The chain couples TRBV27 to TRBJ1-4; D is undetermined. With 3 bases removed from V and 8 bases from J, the gap between germline ends came to 10 bases. The CDR3 contains 13 residues. Germline V CDR1 and CDR2: MNHEY, SMNVEV (reference sequence). The CDR3 protein is CASSFRVGEKLFF. CDR3 sequence (DNA): TGTGCCAGCAGTTTTAGAGTCGGGGAAAAACTGTTTTTT. The whole variable domain, filled in from reference TRBV27 and TRBJ1-4, reads EAQVTQNPRYLITVTGKKLTVTCSQNMNHEYMSWYRQDPGLGLRQIYYSMNVEVTDKGDVPEGYKVSRKEKRNFPLILESPSPNQTSLYFCASSFRVGEKLFFGSGTQLSVL.

This chain links TRBV18 with TRBJ2-1, with 8 bases matching TRBD1. V was clipped by 3 bases and J by 13 bases; unmatched bases: 2. This CDR3 is built from 11 residues. Germline CDR1 and CDR2: KGHSH and LQKENI. The CDR3: CASSPGTGQFF. DNA for the CDR3: TGTGCCAGCTCACCCGGGACAGGTCAGTTCTTC.

This chain uses TRBV14 with TRBJ2-3; 7 bases align to TRBD2. This CDR3 has 11 amino acids. CDR1 SGHDN and CDR2 FVKESK come from the germline V gene. Germline trimming cut 4 bases from V and 10 bases from J; bases unmatched to any gene: 2. This CDR3 is CASSLRGAQYF. CDR3 nucleotides: TGTGCCAGCAGCCTCCGGGGGGCGCAGTATTTT.

The chain employs TRBV5-1 and TRBJ2-1, with a weak D call TRBD2 (5 bases). Germline V gene sequence: CDR1 SGHRS, CDR2 YFSETQ. Trimming left V 0 bases short and J 8 bases short, with 18 bases between. The CDR3 has 16 amino acids. CDR3 DNA sequence: TGCGCCAGCAGCTTGGCTGTTTCTGGACTCACGGATGAGCAGTTCTTC. Translated: CASSLAVSGLTDEQFF.

The rearrangement links TRBV30 to TRBJ1-4; tentative D call: TRBD1 (6 bases). V was trimmed by 2 bases and J by 5 bases, leaving 24 bases between them. The CDR3 runs to 18 residues. Germline V gives CDR1 GTSNPN, CDR2 SVGIG (reference sequence). As DNA, the CDR3 is TGTGCCTGGAGTTCGGGGGGCAGGGCCTTCGCAGGAAATGAAAAACTGTTTTTT. It is translated as CAWSSGGRAFAGNEKLFF.

The J gene is TRBJ1-6, the V gene TRBV4-1; 7 bases line up with TRBD1. In germline, CDR1 is MGHRA, CDR2 YSYEKL. V was pared by 0 bases and J by 7 bases, with 15 bases of the junction left unmatched. The CDR3 extends over 19 amino acids. CDR3 nucleotide sequence: TGCGCCAGCAGCCAAGATCACAGGGGACTTGGGTTGAACAATTCACCCCTCCACTTT. The encoded protein is CASSQDHRGLGLNNSPLHF.

This rearrangement joins TRBV5-1 to TRBJ1-1, with D unclear. With 2 bases removed from V and 1 base from J, the gap between germline ends came to 6 bases. From germline, CDR1 is SGHRS and CDR2 YFSETQ. The CDR3 length is 13 residues. CDR3 sequence (DNA): TGCGCCAGCAGCTTCACGGGGAACACTGAAGCTTTCTTT. Translating gives CASSFTGNTEAFF.

In its sample, this clone was seen a few times. The chain couples TRBV19 to TRBJ1-5; 9 nucleotides align to TRBD1. The CDR3 sequence is 23 residues long. The germline gives CDR1 LNHDA, CDR2 SQIVND (reference sequence). Losses at the gene ends were 5 bases for V and 5 bases for J; bases not matched to a gene: 31. In nucleotides, the CDR3 is TGTGCCAGTAGTCTCCAGATAAAGTGGGTCCGGGACAGGGCCCTGTCCGGTCATCAGCCCCAGCATTTT. As protein: CASSLQIKWVRDRALSGHQPQHF.

This clone has a count of ten or more. This chain joins TRBV2 and TRBJ2-1, with TRBD2 matching 8 bases. The CDR3 has 12 amino acids. Looked up from germline, CDR1 is SNHLY and CDR2 is FYNNEI. With 8 bases clipped from V and 9 bases from J, the junction kept 6 bases outside the gene matches. The CDR3 sequence: CASGGLVGEQFF. The CDR3 coding sequence is TGTGCCAGCGGGGGACTAGTCGGTGAGCAGTTCTTC.

This chain connects TRBV4-3 to TRBJ2-5; D not certain. The ends were cut back, 0 bases at V and 1 base at J, with 6 bases in the middle. Looked up from germline, CDR1 is LGHNA and CDR2 is YSLEER. CDR3 length: 14 residues. The CDR3 spells CASSQDVSQETQYF. For the CDR3, the DNA is TGCGCCAGCAGCCAAGATGTCAGCCAAGAGACCCAGTACTTC.

A few counts support this clone. The gene calls are TRBV28 and TRBJ1-6, with D unclear. This CDR3 spans 13 amino acids. The V gene lost 5 bases and the J gene lost 7 bases, with 9 bases spanning the gap. CDR1 MDHEN and CDR2 SYDVKM come from the germline V gene. For the CDR3, the DNA is TGTGCCAGCAGTGGAGAGGCCAATTCACCCCTCCACTTT. It encodes CASSGEANSPLHF.

This rearrangement joins TRBV11-2 to TRBJ2-3; D is uncertain. This CDR3 contains 12 residues. Trimming removed 7 bases at V and 6 bases at J, with 11 bases between. Per germline, CDR1 SGHAT and CDR2 FQNNGV. CDR3 nucleotide sequence: TGTGCCAGCACCCCCACGGAGGATACGCAGTATTTT. Translated, it gives CASTPTEDTQYF.

The sample holds many counts of this clone. The chain couples TRBV5-1 to TRBJ2-6; D may be TRBD2 (5 bases). V was pared by 0 bases and J by 0 bases, with 13 bases between. The CDR3 has 18 amino acids. From germline, CDR1 is SGHRS and CDR2 YFSETQ. This CDR3 is CASSLDPSRSSGANVLTF. For the CDR3, the DNA is TGCGCCAGCAGCTTGGATCCTAGCAGGAGCTCTGGGGCCAACGTCCTGACTTTC.

The chain recombines TRBV6-5 with TRBJ1-1, with a tentative D call TRBD1 (5 bases). From germline, CDR1 is MNHEY and CDR2 SVGAGI. This CDR3 contains 13 residues. V was pared by 5 bases and J by 4 bases, with 11 bases between. This chain's CDR3 is CASSEWGVTEAFF. CDR3 sequence (DNA): TGTGCCAGCAGTGAATGGGGCGTCACTGAAGCTTTCTTT.

The genes are TRBV29-1 and TRBJ2-2; the D is unclear. Trimming shortened V by 4 bases and J by 2 bases, and 11 bases separated the two germline ends. The CDR3 is made up of 14 amino acids. Per germline, CDR1 SQVTM and CDR2 ANQGSEA. The CDR3 loop is CSVVVGPNTGELFF. In nucleotides, the CDR3 is TGCAGCGTTGTCGTCGGACCCAACACCGGGGAGCTGTTTTTT.

CDR3 sequence (DNA): TGTGCCTGGAGCGGGGGGAAGGTTGAGGGCAATGAGCAGTTCTTC. It yields the protein CAWSGGKVEGNEQFF. The genes are TRBV30 and TRBJ2-1; TRBD2 matches 7 bases. This CDR3 is 15 amino acids long. From germline, CDR1 is GTSNPN and CDR2 SVGIG (reference sequence). After removal of 3 bases from V and 6 bases from J, the junction contained 11 bases not matched to a gene.

This clone has at least ten counts. This chain connects TRBV10-3 to TRBJ2-3, with TRBD2 matching 9 bases. The germline V gene has CDR1 ENHRY and CDR2 SYGVKD. This CDR3 contains 13 residues. J gave up 3 bases and V 10 bases, and 5 bases lay outside the gene matches. The CDR3 region is CATKRGVTDTQYF. The DNA of the CDR3 is TGTGCCACCAAGCGGGGGGTAACAGATACGCAGTATTTT.